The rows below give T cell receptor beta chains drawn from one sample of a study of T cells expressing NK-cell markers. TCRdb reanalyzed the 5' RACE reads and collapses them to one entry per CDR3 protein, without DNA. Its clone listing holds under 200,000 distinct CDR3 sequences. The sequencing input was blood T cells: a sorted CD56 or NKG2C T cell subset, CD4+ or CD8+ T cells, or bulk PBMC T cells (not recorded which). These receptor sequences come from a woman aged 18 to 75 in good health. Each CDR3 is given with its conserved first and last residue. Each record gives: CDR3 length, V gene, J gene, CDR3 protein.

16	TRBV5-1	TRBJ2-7	CASSGGTSRGSYEQYF
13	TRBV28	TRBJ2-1	CASSRLAYNEQFF
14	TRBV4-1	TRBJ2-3	CASSQGDWRDTQYF
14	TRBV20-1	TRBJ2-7	CSAHWAGSSYEQYF
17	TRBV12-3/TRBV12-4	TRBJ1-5	CASTTGYGLLSNQPQHF
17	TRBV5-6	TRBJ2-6	CASSLQVSYSGANVLTF
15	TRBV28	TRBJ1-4	CASGDWTGTGEKLFF
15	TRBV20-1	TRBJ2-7	CSATSSGGQSYEQYF
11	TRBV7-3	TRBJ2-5	CASSNGGAQYF
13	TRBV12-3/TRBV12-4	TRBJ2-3	CASSRGTADTQYF
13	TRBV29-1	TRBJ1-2	CSVDQGRMGGYTF
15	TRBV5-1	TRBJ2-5	CASSPGLAAQETQYF
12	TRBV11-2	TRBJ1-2	CASSLQGDGYTF
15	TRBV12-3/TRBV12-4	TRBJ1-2	CASSAGTGWGAGYTF
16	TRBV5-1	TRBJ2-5	CASSFGTPGAQETQYF
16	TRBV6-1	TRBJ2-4	CASRRGTGLAKNIQYF
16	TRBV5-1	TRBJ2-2	CASSITGSSNTGELFF
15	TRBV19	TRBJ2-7	CASSPAPGPGSEQYF
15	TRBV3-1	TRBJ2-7	CASSQALARAYEQYF
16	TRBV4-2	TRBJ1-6	CASSQDREGLNSPLHF
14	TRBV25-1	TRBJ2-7	CASSSTSGRSEQYF
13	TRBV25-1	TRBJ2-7	CASIGSTGGEQYF
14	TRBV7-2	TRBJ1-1	CASSFGQGALKAFF
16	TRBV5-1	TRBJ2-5	CASSLTLIRGKETQYF
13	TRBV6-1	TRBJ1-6	CASRGQGNSPLHF
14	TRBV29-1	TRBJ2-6	CSVQENPGANVLTF
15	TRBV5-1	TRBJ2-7	CASSLDPGASYEQYF
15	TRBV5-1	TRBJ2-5	CASSLGDRGQETQYF
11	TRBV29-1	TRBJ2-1	CSVAPYNEQFF
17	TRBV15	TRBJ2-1	CATSTGLSGSSYNEQFF